This T cell receptor (beta chain) emerged from a study of cytomegalovirus exposure and HLA in healthy donors. Study-level information: Approximately 190 million T cells yielded roughly 120 million unique TCR beta sequences in earlier analysis.

Nominally healthy donors were sampled, though unrecorded immune exposures were likely. Remarks on this clone: As yet, its antigen is unknown.

In germline, CDR1 is SGHAT, CDR2 FQNNGV. The trim removed 10 bases at V and 0 bases at J, leaving 10 bases unmatched. The CDR3 has 16 amino acids. PCR involved 60 Vbeta and 13 Jbeta primers. Profiling relied on immunoSEQ multiplex PCR, and the TCRdb table lists in-frame clones only, not all of them. Found here are about 37,000 clones; the top ten clones hold 5.5% to 7%. The study, taken as a whole, reports: Among the sequence variants, a highly shared cluster was likely an artifact of sequencing.

Sequencing used PBMCs. The receptor comes from a human donor in good health. The chain uses TRBV11-2 and TRBJ2-2; TRBD2 matches 8 bases. For the CDR3, the DNA is TGTGCCACTTCCCGGGGGGGGTCCGCGAACACCGGGGAGCTGTTTTTT. Translating it yields CATSRGGSANTGELFF.